A selection of T cell receptor beta chains follows, all from one sample in a study of TIL therapy for anti-PD-1-resistant metastatic lung cancer. Repertoires were generated with immunoSEQ multiplex PCR, while TCRdb's copy carries only in-frame clones and drops some. The sample includes about 50,000 clones, about two thirds of them seen just once. Sequenced material: tumor tissue, taken at baseline. Receptors were obtained from a person between 25 and 80 years old with non-small cell lung cancer. CDR3s include the opening cysteine and the closing phenylalanine or tryptophan. Fields, in order: J gene, D gene, V gene, clone size, CDR3 protein, CDR3 DNA. A D gene is named only where the DNA matches it firmly. For some rows the clone size is stated as once, few or many, or as a class when expanded; others skip it.

J gene: TRBJ2-5
D gene: .
V gene: TRBV5-4
clone size: .
CDR3 protein: CASSPGLETQYF
CDR3 DNA: TGTGCCAGCAGCCCAGGTCTTGAGACCCAGTACTTC

J gene: TRBJ1-1
D gene: TRBD1
V gene: TRBV4-3
clone size: few
CDR3 protein: CASSQARGLNTEAFF
CDR3 DNA: TGCGCCAGCAGCCAAGCAAGGGGGCTGAACACTGAAGCTTTCTTT

J gene: TRBJ2-4
D gene: TRBD1
V gene: TRBV6-1
clone size: .
CDR3 protein: CASSEQGAGNIQYF
CDR3 DNA: TGTGCCAGCTCAGAACAGGGGGCCGGAAACATTCAGTACTTC

J gene: TRBJ2-7
D gene: .
V gene: TRBV6-6
clone size: .
CDR3 protein: CATNPVQSSYEQYF
CDR3 DNA: TGTGCCACCAATCCCGTACAGTCCTCCTACGAGCAGTACTTC

J gene: TRBJ1-2
D gene: .
V gene: TRBV7-2
clone size: .
CDR3 protein: CASSRDTGYGYTF
CDR3 DNA: TGTGCCAGCAGCAGGGACACTGGTTATGGCTACACCTTC

J gene: TRBJ1-2
D gene: .
V gene: TRBV19
clone size: .
CDR3 protein: CASSLQVRDGYTF
CDR3 DNA: TGTGCCAGTAGTTTACAGGTTAGAGATGGCTACACCTTC

J gene: TRBJ1-2
D gene: .
V gene: TRBV30
clone size: .
CDR3 protein: CAWRGYHGYTF
CDR3 DNA: TGTGCCTGGAGAGGATACCATGGCTACACCTTC

J gene: TRBJ2-3
D gene: .
V gene: TRBV11-2
clone size: .
CDR3 protein: CASSLGGKLTDTQYF
CDR3 DNA: TGTGCCAGCAGCTTAGGGGGGAAGTTGACAGATACGCAGTATTTT

J gene: TRBJ2-7
D gene: .
V gene: TRBV11-3
clone size: .
CDR3 protein: CASGWDPTGEQYF
CDR3 DNA: TGTGCCAGCGGGTGGGACCCTACGGGCGAGCAGTACTTC

J gene: TRBJ1-5
D gene: .
V gene: TRBV2
clone size: .
CDR3 protein: CASRDSGTNQPQHF
CDR3 DNA: TGTGCCAGCAGGGATAGCGGGACCAATCAGCCCCAGCATTTT

J gene: TRBJ2-3
D gene: TRBD2
V gene: TRBV7-2
clone size: .
CDR3 protein: CAVDLVGGRTDTQYF
CDR3 DNA: TGTGCCGTCGACCTGGTGGGAGGGAGAACAGATACGCAGTATTTT

J gene: TRBJ1-2
D gene: TRBD1
V gene: TRBV19
clone size: .
CDR3 protein: CASSPRQGANYGYTF
CDR3 DNA: TGTGCCAGTAGCCCAAGACAGGGAGCTAACTATGGCTACACCTTC

J gene: TRBJ2-5
D gene: .
V gene: TRBV5-1
clone size: .
CDR3 protein: CASSLVGFGETQYF
CDR3 DNA: TGCGCCAGCAGCTTGGTGGGGTTTGGAGAGACCCAGTACTTC

J gene: TRBJ1-1
D gene: .
V gene: TRBV9
clone size: few
CDR3 protein: CASSVSGMNTEAFF
CDR3 DNA: TGTGCCAGCAGCGTATCCGGGATGAACACTGAAGCTTTCTTT

J gene: TRBJ2-1
D gene: TRBD1
V gene: TRBV7-2
clone size: .
CDR3 protein: CASSRPGQAGNEQFF
CDR3 DNA: TGTGCCAGCAGCCGCCCGGGACAGGCGGGCAATGAGCAGTTCTTC

J gene: TRBJ1-5
D gene: .
V gene: TRBV29-1
clone size: .
CDR3 protein: CSVGEGSQPQHF
CDR3 DNA: TGCAGCGTTGGAGAAGGGAGCCAGCCCCAGCATTTT

J gene: TRBJ1-2
D gene: .
V gene: TRBV6-1
clone size: .
CDR3 protein: CASSVTGQYGYTF
CDR3 DNA: TGTGCCAGCAGTGTAACAGGGCAGTATGGCTACACCTTC

J gene: TRBJ1-2
D gene: .
V gene: TRBV10-2
clone size: .
CDR3 protein: CASSGRHLDGYTF
CDR3 DNA: TGCGCCAGCAGTGGCCGGCATCTTGATGGCTACACCTTC

J gene: TRBJ2-7
D gene: TRBD1
V gene: TRBV28
clone size: .
CDR3 protein: CASRQSGTGVNRGIF
CDR3 DNA: TGTGCCAGCAGGCAATCCGGGACAGGGGTTAACAGGGGCATCTTC

J gene: TRBJ2-1
D gene: .
V gene: TRBV6-1
clone size: .
CDR3 protein: CASRGDFGGSNEQFF
CDR3 DNA: TGTGCCAGCAGGGGGGACTTCGGTGGCAGCAATGAGCAGTTCTTC

J gene: TRBJ2-1
D gene: TRBD2
V gene: TRBV11-3
clone size: .
CDR3 protein: CASSRTWRGSRDEQFF
CDR3 DNA: TGTGCCAGCAGCCGCACCTGGCGGGGGTCTAGGGATGAGCAGTTCTTC

J gene: TRBJ1-5
D gene: .
V gene: TRBV30
clone size: few
CDR3 protein: CAWSVEGNQPQHF
CDR3 DNA: TGTGCCTGGAGTGTAGAGGGAAATCAGCCCCAGCATTTT

J gene: TRBJ2-7
D gene: .
V gene: TRBV6-6
clone size: few
CDR3 protein: CANPTGGYEQYF
CDR3 DNA: TGTGCCAACCCGACAGGCGGCTACGAGCAGTACTTC

J gene: TRBJ2-7
D gene: .
V gene: TRBV29-1
clone size: .
CDR3 protein: CSVVLRISSYEQYF
CDR3 DNA: TGCAGCGTTGTCTTGCGGATAAGCTCCTACGAGCAGTACTTC

J gene: TRBJ2-5
D gene: .
V gene: TRBV10-3
clone size: .
CDR3 protein: CAISEQNQETQYF
CDR3 DNA: TGTGCCATCAGTGAACAGAACCAAGAGACCCAGTACTTC

J gene: TRBJ1-3
D gene: .
V gene: TRBV6-5
clone size: .
CDR3 protein: CASSLNRAVGNTIYF
CDR3 DNA: TGTGCCAGCAGTTTGAACAGGGCCGTTGGAAACACCATATATTTT

J gene: TRBJ2-7
D gene: .
V gene: TRBV9
clone size: few
CDR3 protein: CASSVEASAYEQYF
CDR3 DNA: TGTGCCAGCAGCGTAGAGGCTAGCGCTTACGAGCAGTACTTC

J gene: TRBJ2-3
D gene: .
V gene: TRBV5-1
clone size: .
CDR3 protein: CASSLVGTTDTQYF
CDR3 DNA: TGCGCCAGCAGCTTGGTCGGGACCACAGATACGCAGTATTTT

J gene: TRBJ2-2
D gene: TRBD1
V gene: TRBV15
clone size: .
CDR3 protein: CATSRGTGGAFSVAGELFF
CDR3 DNA: TGTGCCACCAGCAGAGGTACAGGGGGCGCCTTCAGTGTCGCCGGGGAGCTGTTTTTT

J gene: TRBJ1-5
D gene: .
V gene: TRBV6-4
clone size: .
CDR3 protein: CASKGGGRGNQPQHF
CDR3 DNA: TGTGCCAGCAAGGGCGGGGGGCGAGGCAATCAGCCCCAGCATTTT

J gene: TRBJ1-1
D gene: .
V gene: TRBV19
clone size: .
CDR3 protein: CASSIGAAGEAFF
CDR3 DNA: TGTGCCAGTAGTATAGGGGCAGCCGGTGAAGCTTTCTTT

J gene: TRBJ2-5
D gene: .
V gene: TRBV5-6
clone size: .
CDR3 protein: CASRTRGKETQYF
CDR3 DNA: TGTGCCAGCAGAACTAGGGGAAAAGAGACCCAGTACTTC

J gene: TRBJ1-1
D gene: .
V gene: TRBV5-1
clone size: .
CDR3 protein: CASRDTNTEAFF
CDR3 DNA: TGCGCCAGCAGGGACACGAACACTGAAGCTTTCTTT

J gene: TRBJ1-1
D gene: .
V gene: TRBV4-2
clone size: .
CDR3 protein: CASSPSTGVSTEAFF
CDR3 DNA: TGTGCCAGCAGCCCTTCAACGGGTGTTTCCACTGAAGCTTTCTTT

J gene: TRBJ1-4
D gene: .
V gene: TRBV28
clone size: .
CDR3 protein: CASTEGGPGQDKLFF
CDR3 DNA: TGTGCCAGCACCGAAGGAGGGCCTGGCCAGGATAAACTGTTTTTT

J gene: TRBJ2-3
D gene: .
V gene: TRBV10-3
clone size: once
CDR3 protein: CASTSPTDTQYF
CDR3 DNA: TGTGCCTCAACTAGTCCCACAGATACGCAGTATTTT

J gene: TRBJ2-1
D gene: .
V gene: TRBV5-6
clone size: .
CDR3 protein: CASSLYGIDEQFF
CDR3 DNA: TGTGCCAGCAGCTTGTACGGAATAGATGAGCAGTTCTTC

J gene: TRBJ1-2
D gene: TRBD1
V gene: TRBV7-2
clone size: .
CDR3 protein: CASSPDRGLQGYTF
CDR3 DNA: TGTGCCAGCAGCCCCGACAGGGGGCTGCAAGGCTACACCTTC

J gene: TRBJ1-1
D gene: .
V gene: TRBV5-4
clone size: many
CDR3 protein: CASSSIEQGNEAFF
CDR3 DNA: TGTGCCAGCAGCTCAATCGAGCAGGGGAATGAAGCTTTCTTT

J gene: TRBJ2-7
D gene: .
V gene: TRBV18
clone size: .
CDR3 protein: CASSPWSRPYEQYF
CDR3 DNA: TGTGCCAGCTCACCGTGGTCCAGGCCCTACGAGCAGTACTTC

J gene: TRBJ1-3
D gene: .
V gene: TRBV9
clone size: .
CDR3 protein: CASRTEGLGGNTIYF
CDR3 DNA: TGTGCCAGCAGGACGGAGGGGCTAGGTGGAAACACCATATATTTT

J gene: TRBJ2-5
D gene: .
V gene: TRBV5-1
clone size: few
CDR3 protein: CAARPVSGSETQYF
CDR3 DNA: TGCGCCGCCCGTCCAGTTTCGGGATCGGAGACCCAGTACTTC

J gene: TRBJ1-5
D gene: TRBD1
V gene: TRBV25-1
clone size: .
CDR3 protein: CATWTGASNQPQHF
CDR3 DNA: TGTGCCACTTGGACAGGGGCTAGCAATCAGCCCCAGCATTTT

J gene: TRBJ1-2
D gene: .
V gene: TRBV28
clone size: .
CDR3 protein: CASRAGQVNYGYTF
CDR3 DNA: TGTGCCAGCAGGGCGGGGCAGGTTAACTATGGCTACACCTTC

J gene: TRBJ2-1
D gene: TRBD2
V gene: TRBV6-5
clone size: .
CDR3 protein: CASSYRPLAVNEQFF
CDR3 DNA: TGTGCCAGCAGTTACCGCCCTCTAGCGGTCAATGAGCAGTTCTTC

J gene: TRBJ1-3
D gene: .
V gene: TRBV9
clone size: .
CDR3 protein: CASRDPGTGNTIYF
CDR3 DNA: TGTGCCAGCAGAGATCCCGGGACTGGAAACACCATATATTTT

J gene: TRBJ2-3
D gene: TRBD2
V gene: TRBV13
clone size: .
CDR3 protein: CASSLSGGLAGGDTQYF
CDR3 DNA: TGTGCCAGCAGCCTTTCCGGGGGACTAGCGGGAGGGGATACGCAGTATTTT